The source of this T cell receptor (beta chain) is a study of CD8 T cell repertoires and HIV-1 epitope variants (TCRdb year 2020). At the level of the whole study: T cells were stimulated in separate culture wells with each of twenty-five peptides representing autologous and known Gag and Nef epitope variants. Cultures ran for about eleven days in IMDM with gentamicin, with half-media changes on days 3 and 7 adding IL-2, IL-7 and IL-15. T cells were enriched with the EasySep Human T Cell Enrichment Kit and co-cultured with equal numbers of autologous T cell-negative cells as antigen-presenting cells. Among the control conditions were a peptide pool of CMV, EBV and flu, the Ebola AY9 epitope serving as a negative control, and a well with no peptide. A total of approximately 83 T cell cultures were run, with each culture condition done in triplicate except for one peptide, which was done in duplicate. An aliquot of 1M T cells was saved as an uncultured baseline condition, separate from the approximately 80 T cell cultures. Three Gag epitope families and Nef HW9 and YT9 were included among the tested epitopes.

Results and caveats for the whole study, not just this receptor: A few clonotypes recognized the Nef KF9 family and one clonotype recognized the HW9 family, while no responses to the TAALDMSHF plasma variant were seen. Only TCR beta chains were identified by the assay, and proliferation to antigen, not T cell function or cytokine profile, was indicated. Nine antigen-specific TCR beta clonotypes were identified, and roughly 6 of them appeared cross-reactive for autologous or known escape epitope variants.

Including cysteine and phenylalanine, the CDR3 has 14 amino acids. Only the CDR3 DNA is retained, 42 bases long and in frame from the first base. Germline trimming amounts to 6 bases on V and 10 bases on J, with 5 as the count of junction bases outside the gene matches. From a lookup of the germline V gene, CDR1 and CDR2 are MNHEY and SVGAGI. Worth noting for this clone: The target of this receptor is not known. There are no base qualities to consult, and no much larger clone falls within one base.

Sequencing of TCR beta CDR3 regions was performed at survey depth on the immunoSEQ platform. The QIAamp DNA micro kit was used to extract genomic DNA from every cultured and uncultured CD8+ T cell population. In the original analysis: Any sample with under 5,000 productive reads was excluded, and this exclusion removed about 7% of the roughly 80 cultures stimulated with HIV peptides. Sequences were trimmed to CDR3 by a MANAFEST web app, and nonproductive sequences, CDR3s under 5 amino acids, and sequences not starting with C or ending with F/W were removed. Clonotypes were classified as antigen-specific only if expansion was observed in at least 2 of 3 replicates versus the no-peptide control at FDR 0.01, only within one epitope family. In addition, a specific clonotype needed a frequency at least fivefold higher than in wells stimulated with peptides from other epitope families. TCRdb stores this immuneACCESS table with in-frame sequences only. Part of the clones is absent; in the studies checked, under half of the shortfall reflects unresolved V genes, and no reason is known for the rest. That table furnishes V, J and clone size, whereas the DNA furnished D and trimming. The sample table contains 5,000 to 6,500 clones; only one count was recorded for less than 75% of them. The ten largest make up around two fifths of the sample.

The EasySep Human CD8+ T Cell Enrichment Kit was used on day 10 to isolate CD8+ T cells from every culture. Material: cultured CD8+ T cells derived from PBMCs. Recombination linked TRBV6-5 to TRBJ2-1; 14 bases in the junction line up with TRBD2. This sequence originates from a male donor with HIV. The bases read TGTGCCAGCAGCGCCGGGACTAGCGGGGGAGAGCAGTTCTTC. It codes for CASSAGTSGGEQFF.